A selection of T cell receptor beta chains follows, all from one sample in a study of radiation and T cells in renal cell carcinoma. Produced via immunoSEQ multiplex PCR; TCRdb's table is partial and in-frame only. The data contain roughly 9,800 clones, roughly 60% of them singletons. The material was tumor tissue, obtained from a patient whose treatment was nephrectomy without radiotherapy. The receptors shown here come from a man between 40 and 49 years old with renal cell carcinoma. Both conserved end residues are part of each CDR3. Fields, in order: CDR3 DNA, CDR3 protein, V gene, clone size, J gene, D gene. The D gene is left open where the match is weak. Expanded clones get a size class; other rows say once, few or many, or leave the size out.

TGTGCCAGCAGCTTAAACGGGGGGGACACTGAAGCTTTCTTT CASSLNGGDTEAFF TRBV13 - TRBJ1-1 -
TGTGCCAGCAGTGAACCAGGAAGGGGATCAGCCAAAAACATTCAGTACTTC CASSEPGRGSAKNIQYF TRBV25-1 - TRBJ2-4 -
TGTGCCTGGAGTGTCCCGCGGGGACAGGGAAATGAAAAACTGTTTTTT CAWSVPRGQGNEKLFF TRBV30 - TRBJ1-4 TRBD1
TGTGCCAGCAGCCCTGCCCTTTACGGTACCTCCTACAATGAGCAGTTCTTC CASSPALYGTSYNEQFF TRBV7-2 - TRBJ2-1 -
TGTGCCAGCTCACCAGAACGACAGCTTACTAACTATGGCTACACCTTC CASSPERQLTNYGYTF TRBV18 - TRBJ1-2 -
TGTGCCAGCAGCCAAGATGAAGAGGGGCGCTACGAGCAGTACTTC CASSQDEEGRYEQYF TRBV4-2 - TRBJ2-7 -
TGTGCCAGCAACCCCAGCGGGGTCGCTGAAGCTTTCTTT CASNPSGVAEAFF TRBV11-2 - TRBJ1-1 -
TGTGCCAGCACCCTACAGGGAGGGGGTCAGCCCCAGCATTTT CASTLQGGGQPQHF TRBV28 - TRBJ1-5 -
TGTGCCAGTACCACCCCAGGGGTTGGCTATGGCTACACCTTC CASTTPGVGYGYTF TRBV19 few TRBJ1-2 -
TGTGCCAGCAGCTTGCAGATCGCGGCGAGCGGCTACACCTTC CASSLQIAASGYTF TRBV5-4 - TRBJ1-2 -
TGTGCCAGCAGCTCGGCCCATGACCCGGGATTTACCGGCTACACCTTC CASSSAHDPGFTGYTF TRBV5-6 - TRBJ1-2 -
TGTGCCAGCAGTAACTTCGGGGCCGAGGAAGATACGCAGTATTTT CASSNFGAEEDTQYF TRBV28 medium-sized TRBJ2-3 -
TGTGCCAGCAGCTTAATGACAGCAACTAATGAAAAACTGTTTTTT CASSLMTATNEKLFF TRBV11-3 once TRBJ1-4 -
TGCGCCAGCAGCCAACATCTAGCGGGAGTGGAAGATACGCAGTATTTT CASSQHLAGVEDTQYF TRBV4-3 - TRBJ2-3 TRBD2
TGTGCCAGCAGCCCTCGACAGGTCTCTGGAAACACCATATATTTT CASSPRQVSGNTIYF TRBV11-2 - TRBJ1-3 -
TGTGCCATCAGTGAGGGCGGGGAGCTGTTTTTT CAISEGGELFF TRBV10-3 few TRBJ2-2 -
TGCGCCAGCAGCACCTCCGGGACTAGCGACACCGGGGAGCTGTTTTTT CASSTSGTSDTGELFF TRBV5-1 few TRBJ2-2 TRBD2
TGTGCCAGCAGCTTTCCTGGCCGGCCGGACTCCTACGAGCAGTACTTC CASSFPGRPDSYEQYF TRBV5-4 - TRBJ2-7 -
TGTGCCAGCAGTTTGGACCTCGCGGGACAGAAAATTTCCTACGAGCAGTACTTC CASSLDLAGQKISYEQYF TRBV28 - TRBJ2-7 -
TGTGCCAGTTCCGGCGGGAGCTATGAGCAGTTCTTC CASSGGSYEQFF TRBV19 - TRBJ2-1 TRBD2
TGCGCCAGCAGCTTGGACAGCACCAACACTGAAGCTTTCTTT CASSLDSTNTEAFF TRBV5-1 - TRBJ1-1 -
TGTGCCAGCACCATGGGGAGATCGAATGAGCAGTTCTTC CASTMGRSNEQFF TRBV27 - TRBJ2-1 -
TGTGCCATCAGTCCCCCGGAGTCCTACGAGCAGTACTTC CAISPPESYEQYF TRBV10-3 - TRBJ2-7 -
TGTGCCAGCAGTTACATAACTATGGGGAGGGGTGAGCAGTTCTTC CASSYITMGRGEQFF TRBV27 - TRBJ2-1 TRBD2
TGTGCCAACAGTCCCACAGGGTGGACTGAAGCTTTCTTT CANSPTGWTEAFF TRBV6-5 few TRBJ1-1 -
TGTGCCAGTAGCTCCTGGGAGAGCGGCGACGGGAATGAGCAGTTCTTC CASSSWESGDGNEQFF TRBV9 medium-sized TRBJ2-1 -
TGTGCCAGCACCAAACAGGGTGGCTCTGGAAACACCATATATTTT CASTKQGGSGNTIYF TRBV9 - TRBJ1-3 -
TGTGCCAGCAGCCAAGAGCGGGGCGGATACTCCTACAATGAGCAGTTCTTC CASSQERGGYSYNEQFF TRBV14 - TRBJ2-1 -
TGTGCCAGCAGCTTGCGCCTACAGGGGGTAGGGGAGACCCAGTACTTC CASSLRLQGVGETQYF TRBV7-2 - TRBJ2-5 TRBD1
TGTGCCAGCAGCTTAGATCCTCAACAGCCCCAGCATTTT CASSLDPQQPQHF TRBV5-4 - TRBJ1-5 -
TGTGCCAGCAGCGAAAGTCTCTCCTATGGCTACACCTTC CASSESLSYGYTF TRBV13 once TRBJ1-2 -
TGCGCCAGCAGCTTGGCGGGACAGGGTACCGGGGAGCTGTTTTTT CASSLAGQGTGELFF TRBV5-1 - TRBJ2-2 TRBD1
TGTGCCAGCAGCCGACCGGGGGTAGCGGGGGGAACCTACAATGAGCAGTTCTTC CASSRPGVAGGTYNEQFF TRBV5-8 - TRBJ2-1 TRBD2
TGCGCCAGCAGCTTGGACCAAGAGACCCAGTACTTC CASSLDQETQYF TRBV5-1 few TRBJ2-5 -
TGCGCCAGCAGCTTGGGACAGCCCAATCAGCCCCAGCATTTT CASSLGQPNQPQHF TRBV5-1 few TRBJ1-5 -
TGCAGCGTTGTTGTGGCGGGACTCAATACCGGCACAGATACGCAGTATTTT CSVVVAGLNTGTDTQYF TRBV29-1 - TRBJ2-3 -
TGTGCCAGCAGCTTAGGAGGGTTAAATGCAAAACTGTTTTTT CASSLGGLNAKLFF TRBV7-9 few TRBJ1-4 -
TGTGCCAGCAGCTTAATTCGGGATCAAGAGACCCAGTACTTC CASSLIRDQETQYF TRBV7-9 - TRBJ2-5 -
TGCAGTGCGAGAATGGGGAACGCGCAGTATTTT CSARMGNAQYF TRBV20-1 few TRBJ2-3 -
TGTGCCAGCAGCGTAGGGGCAGGCTCTAATGAAAAACTGTTTTTT CASSVGAGSNEKLFF TRBV9 - TRBJ1-4 -
TGTGCCTGGAGCCCGGGGGGCACAGATACGCAGTATTTT CAWSPGGTDTQYF TRBV30 - TRBJ2-3 -
TGTGCCGGAAGCGGAGCTAGCACAGATACGCAGTATTTT CAGSGASTDTQYF TRBV10-3 - TRBJ2-3 -
TGTGCCGGCGACAGGGGGCTGGCCACCGGGGAGCTGTTTTTT CAGDRGLATGELFF TRBV7-9 - TRBJ2-2 TRBD1
TGTGCCAGCTTGCTAGGCGCTACCCTCTACACCTTC CASLLGATLYTF TRBV2 few TRBJ1-2 -
TGTGCCAGCAGCTTTGCTACTGGGAGGGCCAGAGATACGCAGTATTTT CASSFATGRARDTQYF TRBV7-9 few TRBJ2-3 TRBD2
TGTGCCATCCTCGTGCAGGGAATTGGAAGCGATACGCAGTATTTT CAILVQGIGSDTQYF TRBV10-3 - TRBJ2-3 -
TGTGCCAGCAGCTTTCCGACCCACTACGAGCAGTACTTC CASSFPTHYEQYF TRBV11-2 - TRBJ2-7 -
TGTGCCAGCAGTTTGACTAGCGGGAACACCGGGGAGCTGTTTTTT CASSLTSGNTGELFF TRBV28 - TRBJ2-2 TRBD2
TGTGCCAGTAGTGAGTACAGGGCCGGCACCGGGGAGCTGTTTTTT CASSEYRAGTGELFF TRBV19 - TRBJ2-2 -
TGTGCCAGCAGTCCTCGGACAGGGGGCATGTATGGCTACACCTTC CASSPRTGGMYGYTF TRBV28 - TRBJ1-2 TRBD1
TGCGCCAGCAGCCCTGGGGGGAGCTCCAACACTGAAGCTTTCTTT CASSPGGSSNTEAFF TRBV5-1 medium-sized TRBJ1-1 -
TGCGCCAGCAGCCAGTTCCGGGACACCGGGGAGCTGTTTTTT CASSQFRDTGELFF TRBV4-3 - TRBJ2-2 -
TGTGCCAGCAGCCAAGATCGCCACAATCAGCCCCAGCATTTT CASSQDRHNQPQHF TRBV14 - TRBJ1-5 -
TGTGCCAGCATTGGTATAGCAGGGAACACTGAAGCTTTCTTT CASIGIAGNTEAFF TRBV2 - TRBJ1-1 -
TGTGCCAGCAGTTTATGGGGACAGGGGGCGTTCTTCGGGCAGCCCCAGCATTTT CASSLWGQGAFFGQPQHF TRBV28 - TRBJ1-5 TRBD1